This T cell receptor beta chain was profiled in a study of blood T cell repertoires in COVID-19. In the study overall: Sites in the United States, Italy and Spain provided acute and convalescent COVID-19 samples.

V gave up 1 base and J gave up 2 bases; unmatched junction bases: 4. Germline assignment: CDR1 LGHNA and CDR2 YNFKEQ. The CDR3 is 16 residues long. Authors' methods: How many nucleated cells were present was estimated from reference gene primer amplification. Only in-frame clones appear in the TCRdb table, and some are missing; sequencing was by immunoSEQ multiplex PCR. D and trimming come from the DNA, and the V and J calls and clone size come from that table. The sample has around 42,000 clones; 76% are singletons. Sequenced: peripheral blood. V gene TRBV4-2 combines with J gene TRBJ2-7, with 11 bases that match TRBD2. The TCR sequence derives from a man aged 65 to 85 with active or convalescent COVID-19. This CDR3 reads CASSQAGTSGTYEQYF. CDR3 nucleotide sequence: TGTGCCAGCAGCCAAGCCGGGACTAGCGGTACCTACGAGCAGTACTTC.